The entry below describes one T cell receptor (beta chain). Its antigen is unidentified. Deletions cut 6 bases from V and 7 bases from J, with 15 bases between. The CDR3 is made up of 13 amino acids. The sample comes from a study of T cell responses to AZD1222 COVID-19 vaccine. Study-level points and caveats: The donor group comprised mostly white British people and more females; the analysis possibly underestimated clonal diversity.

Assay: immunoSEQ multiplex PCR; the TCRdb copy retains only in-frame clones and omits some. The sample includes about 130,000 clones, about 87% seen only once; the top ten take about 10%. The chain couples TRBV12-3 or TRBV12-4 to TRBJ1-2; possible D gene TRBD1, 6 bases. The sequences come from peripheral blood, collected on day 0 of AZD1222 vaccination. The TCR sequence derives from an adult in good health. The CDR3 DNA reads as TGTGCCAGCAGCCTTGGGGGGGCGGGTGGCTACACCTTC. Translated, it gives CASSLGGAGGYTF.